Given below is one T cell receptor beta chain in context. At least ten counts were recorded for this clone. This clone's antigen is unknown. Qualities for individual bases were not recorded, and no much larger clone is one base off. Each donor gave one peripheral blood draw, approximately 110 mL on average, collected into heparinised tubes. A BD FACSAria II was used to sort naive, central memory, regulatory and stem cell-like memory CD4+ T cells with a panel that included CD45RO, CCR7, CD25, CD127, CD95 and CD27. All sorted populations exceeded 98% purity. Right away, PBMCs were isolated by Lymphoprep density gradient centrifugation and were stained directly, with no culture step. To minimize batch effects, samples were stained and sorted in pairs, one healthy donor with one patient per experiment. For CDR1 and CDR2, the germline V gene lists SQVTM and ANQGSEA. The cysteine opens and the phenylalanine closes a CDR3 of 13 amino acids. Only CDR3 DNA is held: 39 bases, read in frame from base 1. Ends trimmed: V by 7 bases, J by 5 bases; bases unmatched to a gene: 10.

The sample belongs to a study of beta chain features in type 1 diabetes (dated by TCRdb to the late 2010s). With respect to the entire study: Mean age, gender distribution, total cell number and subset yield were not different between patients and healthy donors. A total of 90 million to 120 million sorted cells were examined across all samples, and a strong correlation was observed between cell number per subset and RNA yield. The study compared TCRB repertoires of sorted circulating CD4+ T cell subsets between recently diagnosed type 1 diabetes patients and matched healthy donors. Whereas all 30 or so donors provided naive and central memory subsets, regulatory and stem cell-like memory subsets were isolated from just 8 patients and roughly 8 healthy donors. Here is what the overall study found, with its caveats: The naive, central memory and regulatory TCRB repertoires appeared to resemble one another more closely among patients than among healthy donors. Patients with type 1 diabetes made fewer insertions and deleted more nucleotides at VDJ recombination sites, implying thymic rearrangement abnormalities. Because small numbers of individuals were included in the HLA sub-analyses, any influence of HLA type on TCRB rearrangement was left unresolved. PCR may preferentially amplify shorter templates, but because patient and control samples were amplified and corrected together, any resulting skew would affect both groups equally. A moderate but significant shortening of TCRB CDR3 length was observed in type 1 diabetes patients in all four CD4+ subsets. Because cDNA was sequenced instead of genomic DNA, activated cells with high expression could be over-represented, although the groups did not differ in activation or CD3 levels.

The High Capacity cDNA Reverse Transcription Kit was used to reverse transcribe all of the isolated RNA, meaning that expressed TCRB transcripts were what got sequenced. Deep immunoSEQ sequencing was applied to naive, central memory and regulatory T cell samples, giving an average of about 3.57 million total reads per sample. Sorted cells were lysed in RLT buffer and RNA was extracted with DNase-treated RNeasy Micro or Mini kits, depending on cell number. Each cell subset was processed separately to prevent cross-contamination, with patient and healthy donor samples processed together. Using the immunoSEQ multiplex PCR, TCRB sequences were amplified from cDNA into 87-bp fragments spanning the CDR3 region. Sequencing of the amplicons was done on the Illumina HiSeq platform. Regarding the original processing steps: Synthetic template baselines were used to correct PCR bias computationally, reads within Hamming distance 2 were collapsed, and singletons that could not be merged were discarded. Reads were aligned against IMGT to assign V, D and J genes, CDR3 length and insertions or deletions at six rearrangement sites. Within each subset, clonotype counts were normalized to sorted cell number, after which true diversity and Gini coefficients were computed with the tcR R package. Repertoire sharing was quantified using the overlap coefficient calculated on TCRB nucleotide sequences. TCRdb limited this immuneACCESS table to in-frame rearrangements with V and J called. A share of clones is missing; checked studies link under half to unresolved V genes, and the rest is unexplained. The V and J calls and the clone size are those of that table, but D and trimming were determined from the DNA. This sample lists about 340,000 clones; around 9.3% were detected once. Together, the top ten hold about 1% of the sample.

The source material was central memory CD4+ T cells from blood. The V gene is TRBV29-1 and the J gene is TRBJ2-7, and 8 bases in between align with TRBD1. The TCR comes from a man aged 30 to 39 with type 1 diabetes. In nucleotides, the sequence is TGCAGCGGTCTTGACAGGGGATCAGACGAGCAGTACTTC. The resulting protein is CSGLDRGSDEQYF.